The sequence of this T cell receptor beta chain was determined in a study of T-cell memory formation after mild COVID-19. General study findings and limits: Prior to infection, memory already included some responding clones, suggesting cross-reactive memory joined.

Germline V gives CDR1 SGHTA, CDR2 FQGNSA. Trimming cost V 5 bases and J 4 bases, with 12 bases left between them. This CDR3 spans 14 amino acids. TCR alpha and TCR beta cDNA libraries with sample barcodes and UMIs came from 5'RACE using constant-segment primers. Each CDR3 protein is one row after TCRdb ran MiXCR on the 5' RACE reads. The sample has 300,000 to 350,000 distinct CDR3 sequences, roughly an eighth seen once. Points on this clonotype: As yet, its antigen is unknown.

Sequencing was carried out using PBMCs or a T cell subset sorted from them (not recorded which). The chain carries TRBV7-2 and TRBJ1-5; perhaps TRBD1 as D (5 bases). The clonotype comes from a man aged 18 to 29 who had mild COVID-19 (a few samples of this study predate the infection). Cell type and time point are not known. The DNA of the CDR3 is TGTGCCAGCAGCCCGCACCAGGGAAATCAGCCCCAGCATTTT. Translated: CASSPHQGNQPQHF.